This is a list of T cell receptor beta chains from one sample in a study of blood T cells in healthy people across ages. TCRdb reprocessed the 5' RACE reads with MiXCR, giving one entry per CDR3 protein. The sample lists roughly 800,000 distinct CDR3 sequences, about 25% occurring once. This same sample was also taken into another study, of T cells of mothers and their children.

Sequencing was performed on blood. The receptors were sampled from a boy between 10 and 17 years old in good health. Each CDR3 is given with its conserved first and last residue. A D gene is named only where the DNA matches it firmly.

V	D	J	CDR3
TRBV6-2/TRBV6-3	TRBD2	.	CASRGLAGGLGGNEQFF
TRBV27	TRBD2	.	CASSFPLGGGTYNEQFF
TRBV6-1	TRBD2	TRBJ2-1	CASSARGGRFVWDEQFF
TRBV4-3	TRBD1	.	CASSQEASDRAHEQYF
TRBV4-3	.	TRBJ2-7	CASSQDHSGHSYEQYF
TRBV7-2	.	TRBJ2-5	CASSLISGANGETQYF
TRBV20-1	.	TRBJ1-5	CSAETLLYRAWGQRAQHF
TRBV18	.	TRBJ2-5	CASSPPQAREFF
TRBV29-1	.	TRBJ2-7	CSVEDLGNEQYF
TRBV7-2	.	TRBJ2-1	CASSLNSYNEQFF
TRBV11-3	TRBD1	TRBJ2-5	CASSPRTGVETQYF
TRBV7-2	TRBD2	TRBJ2-3	CASSSAGLAGGLDTQYF
TRBV3-1	.	TRBJ2-6	CASSPTGIAGANVLTF
TRBV6-5	TRBD1	TRBJ2-1	CASSGTDSYNEQFF
TRBV27	.	TRBJ2-3	CASSPDQITDTQYF
TRBV27	TRBD1	TRBJ1-4	CASSLGTGANEKLFF
TRBV5-6	TRBD2	TRBJ2-5	CASSYPRLAGPQETQYF
TRBV6-1	.	TRBJ2-1	CASSASGGSSYNEQFF